This T cell receptor beta chain was sequenced for a study of T-cell reconstitution after alpha-beta-depleted transplantation in children. Study-wide points: Where alpha-beta T cells came from about two months after transplant was reportedly several hundred expanded graft clones.

Preparing the TCRbeta library involved the use of unique molecular identifiers. TCRdb analysed the PCR reads with MiXCR anew, one entry per CDR3 protein. The table lists around 580,000 distinct CDR3 sequences, approximately 22% of them singletons. A word on this clonotype: Its antigen is currently unknown.

V was clipped by 1 base and J by 0 bases, with 7 bases between them. Germline CDR1 is LNHNV and CDR2 is YYDKDF (reference sequence). The CDR3 has 15 residues. This TCR was sampled from a boy under two years old who had a stem cell transplant for acute myeloid leukemia, so the T cells may come from the graft donor. This sequence joins TRBV15 and TRBJ2-1; the D is unclear. The starting material was PBMCs, mostly from graft donor cells, obtained 360 days after TCRalphabeta/CD19-depleted stem cell transplant. The CDR3 loop is CATSRAASSYNEQFF. The DNA of the CDR3 is TGTGCCACCAGCAGAGCTGCGAGCTCCTACAATGAGCAGTTCTTC.